A single T cell receptor (beta chain) is shown here with its context. This sample was included in a study of blood T cells in healthy people across ages. Between the trimmed V and J ends, which lost 5 bases and 2 bases, there was a span of 10 bases. Looked up from germline, CDR1 is SGHRS and CDR2 is YFSETQ. The CDR3 runs to 13 residues. A second PCR of about 7 to 12 cycles used a sample-barcoded 5' primer and a J-beta primer mix. TCRdb processed the 5' RACE reads anew with MiXCR; each CDR3 protein has one entry. Among hundreds of thousands of distinct CDR3 sequences, roughly 56% were seen once, and the ten largest hold roughly 24%.

The specimen sequenced was blood. The V gene is TRBV5-1, the J gene TRBJ2-5, with D unclear. The sequence derives from a man aged 35-49 years in good health. Here the CDR3 reads CASRPTQQETQYF. CDR3 bases: TGCGCCAGCAGACCGACCCAGCAAGAGACCCAGTACTTC.